This T cell receptor beta chain was identified in a study of T cells expressing NK-cell markers. This CDR3 comprises 15 residues. CDR1 and CDR2 from the germline V gene are SGDLS and YYNGEE. TCRdb processed the 5' RACE reads again and assigns one entry to each CDR3 protein, with no DNA. The repertoire shows about half a million distinct CDR3 sequences; the top ten hold over 1.1%. The sample comprised blood T cells: a sorted CD56 or NKG2C T cell subset, CD4+ or CD8+ T cells, or bulk PBMC T cells (not recorded which). The TCR was taken from a woman in her forties or fifties in good health. The chain couples TRBV9 to TRBJ1-1. The CDR3 region is CASSVLPGGNTEAFF.